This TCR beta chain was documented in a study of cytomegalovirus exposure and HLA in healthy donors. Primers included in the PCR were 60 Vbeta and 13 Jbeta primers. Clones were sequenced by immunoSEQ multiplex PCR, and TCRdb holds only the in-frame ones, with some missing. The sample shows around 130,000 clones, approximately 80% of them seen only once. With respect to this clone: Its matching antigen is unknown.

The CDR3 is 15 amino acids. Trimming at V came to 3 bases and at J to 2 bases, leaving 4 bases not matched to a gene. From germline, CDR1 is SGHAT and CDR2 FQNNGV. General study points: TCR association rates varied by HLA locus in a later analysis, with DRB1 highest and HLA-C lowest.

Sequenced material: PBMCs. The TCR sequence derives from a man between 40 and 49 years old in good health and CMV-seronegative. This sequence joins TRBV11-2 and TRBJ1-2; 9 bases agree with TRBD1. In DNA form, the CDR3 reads TGTGCCAGCAGCTTGAATGGACAGGGGAACTATGGCTACACCTTC. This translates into CASSLNGQGNYGYTF.